One sample yielded the 13 T cell receptor beta chains listed below, sequenced in a study of shared clonotypes between healthy human individuals. The data were produced by immunoSEQ multiplex PCR, yet TCRdb's version contains in-frame clones alone and is incomplete. The sample lists 1.4 million or so clones; approximately 98.5% were seen once. Sample: naive CD4+ T cells sorted from blood. Subset indicated: CD45RA+ positively selected. These receptors originate from a man aged 30-40 years in good health.

V and J are TRBV7-9 and TRBJ2-1, with a tentative D call TRBD1 (5 bases). The CDR3 totals 14 residues. Trimming shortened V by 5 bases and J by 3 bases, and 11 bases separated the two germline ends. Germline V gene lookup returns CDR1 SEHNR and CDR2 FQNEAQ (reference sequence). CDR3 region: CASSRKGFYNEQFF. In nucleotides, the CDR3 is TGTGCCAGCAGCCGAAAGGGGTTCTACAATGAGCAGTTCTTC.

The rearrangement uses TRBV7-2 and TRBJ1-2; D not certain. The CDR3 runs 13 residues. Per germline, CDR1 SGHTA and CDR2 FQGNSA. The V gene lost 1 base and the J gene lost 8 bases, with 11 bases spanning the gap. The CDR3 sequence: CASSLDRMSGYTF. DNA of the CDR3: TGTGCCAGCAGCTTAGACAGAATGAGCGGCTACACCTTC.

The J gene is TRBJ2-5, the V gene TRBV7-8; tentative D call: TRBD2 (6 bases). Germline V gene lookup returns CDR1 SGHVS and CDR2 FQNEAQ. V was cut by 5 bases and J by 10 bases, with 17 bases left in between. The CDR3 runs 13 residues. The CDR3 reads CASSKGPGGDQYF. The CDR3, as DNA: TGTGCCAGCAGCAAAGGCCCCGGCGGGGACCAGTACTTC.

This chain joins TRBV5-5 and TRBJ1-5; weak D call: TRBD1 (6 bases). The length of the CDR3 is 15 residues. CDR1 is SGHKS and CDR2 is YYEKEE in the germline V gene (reference sequence). Trimming removed 2 bases from V and 4 bases from J, with 13 bases in between. The chain's CDR3 is CASSLTGTPNQPQHF. As DNA, the CDR3 is TGTGCCAGCAGCTTAACCGGGACACCAAATCAGCCCCAGCATTTT.

This chain uses TRBV19 with TRBJ1-1, with TRBD1 as a possible D gene (5 bases). The CDR3 has 15 amino acids. The V end lost 3 bases, the J end lost 0 bases, and 11 bases lay between the germline ends. Germline values: CDR1 LNHDA, CDR2 SQIVND (reference sequence). DNA for the CDR3: TGTGCCAGTAGTATTCCGACAGTATTGAACACTGAAGCTTTCTTT. It is translated as CASSIPTVLNTEAFF.

This chain connects TRBV27 to TRBJ1-1; 7 bases fit TRBD1. This CDR3 spans 13 amino acids. Per germline, CDR1 MNHEY and CDR2 SMNVEV (reference sequence). After removal of 6 bases from V and 5 bases from J, the junction contained 6 bases not matched to a gene. The CDR3 region is CASRGGYGTEAFF. In DNA form, the CDR3 reads TGTGCCAGCAGAGGGGGCTATGGGACTGAAGCTTTCTTT.

Note on this clone: Within the sample, other DNA sequences also encode this same CDR3. This chain joins TRBV28 and TRBJ2-7; D possibly corresponds to TRBD1 (6 bases). With 2 bases removed from V and 3 bases from J, the gap between germline ends came to 11 bases. Germline CDR1 and CDR2: MDHEN and SYDVKM. This CDR3 region has 14 residues. CDR3 in amino acids: CASSLQGPSYEQYF. DNA of the CDR3: TGTGCCAGCAGTTTACAGGGGCCGAGCTACGAGCAGTACTTC.

The chain is built from TRBV6-6 and TRBJ2-2; 7 nucleotides match TRBD2. The germline gives CDR1 MNHNY, CDR2 SVGAGI (reference sequence). The V gene end was trimmed by 5 bases and the J gene end by 2 bases; junction bases not matched to a gene: 8. CDR3 length: 16 residues. The CDR3 region has the DNA TGTGCCAGCAGTCAGGTCGGGGGGAAAAACACCGGGGAGCTGTTTTTT. Protein sequence: CASSQVGGKNTGELFF.

The chain links TRBV5-1 to TRBJ1-1; D possibly corresponds to TRBD1 (6 bases). V was pared by 2 bases and J by 1 base, with 12 bases between. The germline V gene encodes CDR1 SGHRS and CDR2 YFSETQ. The CDR3 has 15 amino acids. CDR3 nucleotide sequence: TGCGCCAGCAGCTTAAACAGGGTTTCGAACACTGAAGCTTTCTTT. Translated, it gives CASSLNRVSNTEAFF.

The genes are TRBV5-1 and TRBJ1-2; the D is unclear. CDR1 and CDR2 (germline): SGHRS, YFSETQ. Between the trimmed V and J ends, which lost 1 base and 6 bases, there was a span of 10 bases. CDR3 size: 13 residues. The CDR3 sequence: CASSLRPGDGYTF. The CDR3 DNA follows: TGCGCCAGCAGCTTGCGACCAGGAGATGGCTACACCTTC.

The chain combines TRBV5-4 with TRBJ2-3, with 9 bases matching TRBD2. This CDR3 is 15 amino acids long. The J segment lost 8 bases and the V segment lost 0 bases, leaving 7 bases of the junction unmatched. Germline V CDR1 and CDR2: SGHNT, YYREEE (reference sequence). Here the CDR3 DNA reads TGTGCCAGCAGCTTGGCGACTAGCGGAAAAGTTACGCAGTATTTT. This sequence encodes CASSLATSGKVTQYF. Complete variable domain (other parts from reference TRBV5-4 and TRBJ2-3): ETGVTQSPTHLIKTRGQQVTLRCSSQSGHNTVSWYQQALGQGPQFIFQYYREEENGRGNFPPRFSGLQFPNYSSELNVNALELDDSALYLCASSLATSGKVTQYFGPGTRLTVL.

This clone was picked up one time. J is TRBJ2-7 and V is TRBV11-2; perhaps TRBD2 as D (6 bases). The length of the CDR3 is 16 residues. Trimming removed 4 bases at V and 0 bases at J, with 16 bases between. CDR1 SGHAT and CDR2 FQNNGV come from the germline V gene. The CDR3, as DNA: TGTGCCAGCAGCTCGGGAGTGCGAGAGGCCTCCTACGAGCAGTACTTC. It yields the protein CASSSGVREASYEQYF.

V and J are TRBV9 and TRBJ1-1; perhaps TRBD1 as D (5 bases). Germline assignment: CDR1 SGDLS and CDR2 YYNGEE. The CDR3 has 13 residues. The V and J ends lost 0 bases and 5 bases respectively, with 8 bases between them. The CDR3 nucleotides are TGTGCCAGCAGCGTAGGGGGGATTACTGAAGCTTTCTTT. Protein product: CASSVGGITEAFF.